This entry features one T cell receptor (beta chain) sequence. The antigen is not known. From germline, CDR1 is SQVTM and CDR2 ANQGSEA. CDR3 length: 12 residues. The germline V and J ends were trimmed by 3 bases and 4 bases, with 8 bases remaining between them. The primer mix had 60 Vbeta and 13 Jbeta primers. Assay used: immunoSEQ multiplex PCR; TCRdb lists only in-frame clones, some missing. The sample lists 80,000 to 100,000 clones; over 80% were seen once. The data were taken from a study of cytomegalovirus exposure and HLA in healthy donors. The study's findings and limits: Among TCR beta chains, those listed as cytomegalovirus-associated numbered over 150.

This sequence originates from a female donor in good health and CMV-seropositive. The sample consisted of PBMCs. The chain is built from TRBV29-1 and TRBJ2-3; D is perhaps TRBD1 (5 bases). The DNA for the CDR3 is TGCAGCGTTGAGGAAGGGGCAGATACGCAGTATTTT. As protein: CSVEEGADTQYF.